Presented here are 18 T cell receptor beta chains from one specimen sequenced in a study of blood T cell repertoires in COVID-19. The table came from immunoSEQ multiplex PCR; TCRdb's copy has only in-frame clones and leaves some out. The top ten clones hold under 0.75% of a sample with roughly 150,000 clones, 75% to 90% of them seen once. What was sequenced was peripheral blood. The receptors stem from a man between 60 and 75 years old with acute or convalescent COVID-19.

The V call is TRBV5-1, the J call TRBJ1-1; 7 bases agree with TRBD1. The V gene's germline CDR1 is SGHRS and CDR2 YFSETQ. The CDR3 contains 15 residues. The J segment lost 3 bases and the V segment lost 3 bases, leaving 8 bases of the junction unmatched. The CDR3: CASSSGTVRDTEAFF. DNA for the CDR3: TGCGCCAGCAGCTCCGGGACAGTCCGGGACACTGAAGCTTTCTTT.

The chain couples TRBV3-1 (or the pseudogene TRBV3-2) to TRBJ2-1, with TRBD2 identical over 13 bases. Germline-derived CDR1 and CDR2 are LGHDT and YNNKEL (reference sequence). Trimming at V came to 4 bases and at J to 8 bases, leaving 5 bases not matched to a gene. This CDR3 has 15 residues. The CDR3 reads CASSRTSGSEDEQFF. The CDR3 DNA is TGTGCCAGCAGCCGGACTAGCGGGAGTGAGGATGAGCAGTTCTTC.

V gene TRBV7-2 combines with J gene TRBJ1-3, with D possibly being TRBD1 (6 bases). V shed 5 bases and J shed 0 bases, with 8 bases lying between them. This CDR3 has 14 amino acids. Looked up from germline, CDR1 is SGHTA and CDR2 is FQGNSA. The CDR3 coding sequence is TGTGCCAGCAGCCTGACAGGCTCTGGAAACACCATATATTTT. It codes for CASSLTGSGNTIYF.

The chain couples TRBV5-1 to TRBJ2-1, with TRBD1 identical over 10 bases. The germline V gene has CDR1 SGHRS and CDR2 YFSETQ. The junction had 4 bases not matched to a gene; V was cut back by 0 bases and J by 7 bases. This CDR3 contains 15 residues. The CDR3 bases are TGCGCCAGCAGCTTGGGTGGGACAGGGGTAAATGAGCAGTTCTTC. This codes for CASSLGGTGVNEQFF.

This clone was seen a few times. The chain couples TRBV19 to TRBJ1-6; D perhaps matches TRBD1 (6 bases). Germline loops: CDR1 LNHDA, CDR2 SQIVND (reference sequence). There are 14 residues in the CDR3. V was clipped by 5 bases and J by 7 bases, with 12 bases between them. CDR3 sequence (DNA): TGTGCCAGTAGTGCTCGGGACACAAATTCACCCCTCCACTTT. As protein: CASSARDTNSPLHF.

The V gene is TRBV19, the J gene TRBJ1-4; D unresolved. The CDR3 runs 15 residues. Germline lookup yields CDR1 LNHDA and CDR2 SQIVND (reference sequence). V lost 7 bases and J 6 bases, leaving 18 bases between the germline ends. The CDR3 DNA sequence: TGTGCCAGTACCGACAACCTCCTGAGGGATGAAAAACTGTTTTTT. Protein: CASTDNLLRDEKLFF.

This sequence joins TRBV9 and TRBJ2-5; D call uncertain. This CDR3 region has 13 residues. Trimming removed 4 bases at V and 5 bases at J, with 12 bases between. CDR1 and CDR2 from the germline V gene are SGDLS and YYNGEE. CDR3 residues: CASSTSPKETQYF. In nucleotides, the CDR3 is TGTGCCAGCAGCACGAGCCCGAAGGAGACCCAGTACTTC.

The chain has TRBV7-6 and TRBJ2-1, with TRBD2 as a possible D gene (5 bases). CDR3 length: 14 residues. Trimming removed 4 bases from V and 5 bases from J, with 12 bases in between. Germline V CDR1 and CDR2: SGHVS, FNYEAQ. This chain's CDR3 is CASSSRAGNNEQFF. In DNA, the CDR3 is TGTGCCAGCAGCTCAAGGGCCGGGAACAATGAGCAGTTCTTC.

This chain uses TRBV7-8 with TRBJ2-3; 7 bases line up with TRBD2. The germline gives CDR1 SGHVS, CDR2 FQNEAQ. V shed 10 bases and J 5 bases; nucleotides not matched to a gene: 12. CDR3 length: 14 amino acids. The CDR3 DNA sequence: TGTGCCACCACTTTACGGGGGGAGGGAGATACGCAGTATTTT. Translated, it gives CATTLRGEGDTQYF.

CDR3 bases: TGTGCCACCAGTGATTCACAGGGAACCTACGAGCAGTACTTC. Amino acids: CATSDSQGTYEQYF. The V call is TRBV24-1, the J call TRBJ2-7, with TRBD1 as a possible D gene (6 bases). The CDR3 extends over 14 amino acids. Germline values: CDR1 KGHDR, CDR2 SFDVKD. V was shortened by 2 bases and J by 2 bases, with 9 bases between the two germline ends.

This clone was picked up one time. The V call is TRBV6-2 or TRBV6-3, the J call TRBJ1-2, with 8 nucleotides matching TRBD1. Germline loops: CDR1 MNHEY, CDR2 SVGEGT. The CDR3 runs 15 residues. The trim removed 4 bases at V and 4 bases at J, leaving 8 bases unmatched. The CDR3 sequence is CASSSTGTGSYGYTF. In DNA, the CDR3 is TGTGCCAGCAGTTCGACCGGGACAGGATCCTATGGCTACACCTTC.

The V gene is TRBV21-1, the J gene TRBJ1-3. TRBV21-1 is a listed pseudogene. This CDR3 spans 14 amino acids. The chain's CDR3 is CASSRGGPGNTIYF. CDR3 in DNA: TGTGCCAGCAGCAGGGGGGGCCCTGGAAACACCATATATTTT.

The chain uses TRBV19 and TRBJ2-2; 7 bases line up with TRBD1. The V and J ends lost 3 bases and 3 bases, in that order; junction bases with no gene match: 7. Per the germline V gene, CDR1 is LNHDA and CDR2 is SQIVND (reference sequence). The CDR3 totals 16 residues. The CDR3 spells CASSIPQGLHTGELFF. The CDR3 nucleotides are TGTGCCAGTAGTATTCCACAGGGGCTCCACACCGGGGAGCTGTTTTTT.

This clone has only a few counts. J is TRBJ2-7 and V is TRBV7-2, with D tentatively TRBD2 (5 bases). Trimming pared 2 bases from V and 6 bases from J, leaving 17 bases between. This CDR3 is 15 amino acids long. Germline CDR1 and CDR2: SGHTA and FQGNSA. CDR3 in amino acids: CASSLSAASSGEQYF. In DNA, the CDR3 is TGTGCCAGCAGCTTAAGTGCAGCTAGCTCTGGCGAGCAGTACTTC.

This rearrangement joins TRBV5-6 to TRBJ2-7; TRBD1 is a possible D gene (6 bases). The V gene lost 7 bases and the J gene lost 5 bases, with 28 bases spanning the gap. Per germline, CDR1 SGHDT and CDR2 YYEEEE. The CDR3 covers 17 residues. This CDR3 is CASGKSGRVTGPHEQYF. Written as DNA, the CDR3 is TGTGCCAGCGGAAAATCTGGTCGAGTCACAGGGCCCCACGAGCAGTACTTC.

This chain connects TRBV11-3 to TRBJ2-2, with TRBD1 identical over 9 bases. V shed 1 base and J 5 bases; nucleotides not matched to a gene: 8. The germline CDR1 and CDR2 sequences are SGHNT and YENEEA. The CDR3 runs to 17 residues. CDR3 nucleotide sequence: TGTGCCAGCAGCTTAGGATCCGGGACAGGGTGGACCGGGGAGCTGTTTTTT. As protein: CASSLGSGTGWTGELFF.

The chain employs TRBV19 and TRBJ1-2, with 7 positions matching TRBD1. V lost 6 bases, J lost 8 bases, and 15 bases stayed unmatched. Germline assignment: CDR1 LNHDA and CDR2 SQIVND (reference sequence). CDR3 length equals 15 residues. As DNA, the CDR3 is TGTGCCAGTAGGCCGCCGGGACAGAGCGAGCGGGGCTACACCTTC. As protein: CASRPPGQSERGYTF. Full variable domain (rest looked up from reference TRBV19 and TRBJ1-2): DGGITQSPKYLFRKEGQNVTLSCEQNLNHDAMYWYRQDPGQGLRLIYYSQIVNDFQKGDIAEGYSVSREKKESFPLTVTSAQKNPTAFYLCASRPPGQSERGYTFGSGTRLTVV.

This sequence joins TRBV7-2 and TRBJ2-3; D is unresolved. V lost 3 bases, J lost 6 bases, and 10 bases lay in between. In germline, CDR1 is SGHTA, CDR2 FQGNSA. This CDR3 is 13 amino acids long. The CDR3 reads CASSFELRDTQYF. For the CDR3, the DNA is TGTGCCAGCAGCTTTGAGTTACGGGATACGCAGTATTTT.